The clone carrying this TCR beta chain was counted many times. Its antigen is undetermined. This sample stems from a study of T cell repertoires in cytomegalovirus infection. Study results and caveats: Cumulated frequencies of public TCR beta families served to identify carriers of CMV plus the relevant HLA. CMV-specific HLA-C-restricted TCR beta clonotypes dominated the ex vivo response.

Germline lookup yields CDR1 SGHVS and CDR2 FQNEAQ. The V gene lost 0 bases and the J gene lost 6 bases, with 9 bases spanning the gap. The CDR3 totals 13 residues. Via MiXCR, TCRdb re-called the reads, giving one row per CDR3 protein. The top ten hold more than 8.5% of the sample, which has approximately 500,000 distinct CDR3 sequences, approximately 10% seen once. Sequences were obtained from PBMCs. This clonotype originated in a human donor in good health (CMV status not recorded). Some clones in this sample may be carry-over from other donors' samples. The rearrangement joins TRBV7-8 to TRBJ2-7; D uncertain. Here the CDR3 reads CASSLAKDAEQYF. The CDR3 coding sequence is TGTGCCAGCAGCTTAGCAAAGGACGCCGAGCAGTACTTC.